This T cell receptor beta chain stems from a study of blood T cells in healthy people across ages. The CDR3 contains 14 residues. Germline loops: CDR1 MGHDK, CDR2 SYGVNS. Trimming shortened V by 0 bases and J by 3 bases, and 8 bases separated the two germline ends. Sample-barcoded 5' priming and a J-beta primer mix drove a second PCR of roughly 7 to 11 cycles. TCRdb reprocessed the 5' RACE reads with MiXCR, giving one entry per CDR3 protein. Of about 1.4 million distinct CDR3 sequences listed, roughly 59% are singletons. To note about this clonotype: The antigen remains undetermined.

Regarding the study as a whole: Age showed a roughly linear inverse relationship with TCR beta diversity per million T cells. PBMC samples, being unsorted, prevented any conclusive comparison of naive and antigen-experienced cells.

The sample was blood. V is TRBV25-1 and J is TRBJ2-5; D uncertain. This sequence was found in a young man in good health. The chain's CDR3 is CASSEYKDEETQYF. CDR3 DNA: TGTGCCAGCAGTGAATATAAAGACGAAGAGACCCAGTACTTC.